This T cell receptor (beta chain) stems from a study of T cell repertoires in cytomegalovirus infection. Looking at the study overall: Recently identified HLA-C-restricted CMV epitopes were used, and well-studied HLA-B-restricted CMV epitopes were used as well. Public TCR beta signatures indicated both CMV infection and matching HLA type. Regarding the study as a whole: Individuals carrying CMV plus the relevant HLA were identified by cumulative frequency of public TCR beta families. Clonotype analysis showed dominance of the ex vivo response by HLA-C-restricted CMV-specific TCR beta clonotypes.

MiXCR, applied by TCRdb to the reads, yields one record per CDR3 protein. The data contain about 900,000 distinct CDR3 sequences, 25% to 40% of them singletons. The germline gives CDR1 SEHNR, CDR2 FQNEAQ (reference sequence). V trimming: 5 bases; J trimming: 4 bases; junction bases outside the gene matches: 9. This CDR3 is 15 amino acids long. As regards this clonotype: Its antigen is not identified.

Sequences were derived from cultured CD8+ T cells from PBMCs, sampled from culture after CMV antigen stimulation. The TCR was taken from a human donor in good health (CMV status not recorded). Some clones in this sample may be carry-over from other donors' samples. The chain combines TRBV7-9 with TRBJ1-1; TRBD1 matches 8 bases. The CDR3 loop reads CASSGTGQVGTEAFF. CDR3 in DNA: TGTGCCAGCAGCGGAACGGGACAGGTCGGCACTGAAGCTTTCTTT.